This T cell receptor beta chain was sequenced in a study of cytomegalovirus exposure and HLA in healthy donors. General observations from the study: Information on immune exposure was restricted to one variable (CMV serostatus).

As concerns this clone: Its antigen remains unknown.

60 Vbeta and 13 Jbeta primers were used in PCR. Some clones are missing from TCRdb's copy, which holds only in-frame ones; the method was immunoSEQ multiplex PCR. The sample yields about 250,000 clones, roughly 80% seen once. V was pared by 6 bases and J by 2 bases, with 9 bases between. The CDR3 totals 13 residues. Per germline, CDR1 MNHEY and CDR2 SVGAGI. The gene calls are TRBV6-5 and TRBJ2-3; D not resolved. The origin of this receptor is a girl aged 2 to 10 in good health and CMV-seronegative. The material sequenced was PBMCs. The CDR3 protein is CASRSRYTDTQYF. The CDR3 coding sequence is TGTGCCAGCAGAAGCAGGTACACAGATACGCAGTATTTT.